This T cell receptor beta chain derives from a study of glioma-infiltrating T cells after dendritic cell vaccination. Study context: Patients received autologous tumor lysate-pulsed dendritic cell vaccination between about 2002 and 2013.

Trimming cost V 3 bases and J 1 base, with 9 bases left between them. The length of the CDR3 is 14 residues. Germline CDR1 and CDR2: KGHSH and LQKENI. TCRB CDR3 was amplified from 2 ug genomic DNA or less. Repertoires were generated with immunoSEQ multiplex PCR, while TCRdb's copy carries only in-frame clones and drops some. This table has 85,000 to 110,000 clones, about four fifths appearing once. In regard to this clone: Because it lacks the conserved phenylalanine or tryptophan at the end, this CDR3 is likely a read error.

The chain combines TRBV18 with TRBJ1-1, with D unresolved. This TCR came from a human donor with glioblastoma. The sample here was blood, taken before dendritic cell vaccination. As DNA, the CDR3 is TGTGCCAGCTCACCCGAGACTGAGAACACTGAAGCTTTCCTT. It translates to CASSPETENTEAFL.